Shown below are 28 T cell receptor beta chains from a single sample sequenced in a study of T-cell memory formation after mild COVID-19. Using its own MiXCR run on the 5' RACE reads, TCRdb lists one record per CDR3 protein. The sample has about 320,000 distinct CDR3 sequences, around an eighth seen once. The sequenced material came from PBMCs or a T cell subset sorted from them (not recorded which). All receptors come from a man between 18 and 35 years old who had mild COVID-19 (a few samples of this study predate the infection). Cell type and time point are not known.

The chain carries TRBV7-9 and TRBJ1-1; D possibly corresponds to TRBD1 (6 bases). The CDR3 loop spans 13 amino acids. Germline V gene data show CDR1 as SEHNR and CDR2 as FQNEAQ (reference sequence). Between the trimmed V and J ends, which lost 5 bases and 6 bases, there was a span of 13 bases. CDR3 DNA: TGTGCCAGCAGCCAACTTGGGGGCGCTGAAGCTTTCTTT. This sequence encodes CASSQLGGAEAFF.

CDR3 protein: CASSPANGEDTQYF. CDR3 nucleotide sequence: TGTGCCAGCAGTCCCGCTAACGGGGAAGATACGCAGTATTTT. This chain uses TRBV12-3 or TRBV12-4 with TRBJ2-3; maybe TRBD2 (5 bases). CDR3 size: 14 residues. V was clipped by 5 bases and J by 5 bases, with 14 bases between them.

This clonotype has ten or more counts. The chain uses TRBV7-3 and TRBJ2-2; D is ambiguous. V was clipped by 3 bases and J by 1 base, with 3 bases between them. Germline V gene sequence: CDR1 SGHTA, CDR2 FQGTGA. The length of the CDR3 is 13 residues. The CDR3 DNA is TGTGCCAGCAGCTTCAGGAACACCGGGGAGCTGTTTTTT. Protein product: CASSFRNTGELFF.

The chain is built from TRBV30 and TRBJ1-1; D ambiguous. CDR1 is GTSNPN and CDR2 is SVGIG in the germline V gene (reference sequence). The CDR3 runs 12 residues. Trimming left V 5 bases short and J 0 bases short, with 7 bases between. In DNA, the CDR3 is TGTGCCTGGGCTCATGTGAACACTGAAGCTTTCTTT. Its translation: CAWAHVNTEAFF. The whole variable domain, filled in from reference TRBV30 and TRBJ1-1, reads SQTIHQWPATLVQPVGSPLSLECTVEGTSNPNLYWYRQAAGRGLQLLFYSVGIGQISSEVPQNLSASRPQDRQFILSSKKLLLSDSGFYLCAWAHVNTEAFFGQGTRLTVV.

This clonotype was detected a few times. The CDR3 reads CSASDYTDTQYF. CDR3 DNA sequence: TGCAGTGCTAGTGACTACACAGATACGCAGTATTTT. The chain is built from TRBV20-1 and TRBJ2-3, with D maybe TRBD2 (5 bases). Germline CDR1 is DFQATT and CDR2 is SNEGSKA (reference sequence). V was cut by 3 bases and J by 2 bases, with 6 bases left in between. The length of the CDR3 is 12 residues.

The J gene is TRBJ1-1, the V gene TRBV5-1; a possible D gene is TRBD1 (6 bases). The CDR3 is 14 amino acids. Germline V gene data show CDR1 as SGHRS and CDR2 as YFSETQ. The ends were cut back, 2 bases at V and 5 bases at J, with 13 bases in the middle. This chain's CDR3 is CASSLPGVGTEAFF. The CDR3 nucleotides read TGCGCCAGCAGCTTACCAGGGGTTGGGACTGAAGCTTTCTTT.

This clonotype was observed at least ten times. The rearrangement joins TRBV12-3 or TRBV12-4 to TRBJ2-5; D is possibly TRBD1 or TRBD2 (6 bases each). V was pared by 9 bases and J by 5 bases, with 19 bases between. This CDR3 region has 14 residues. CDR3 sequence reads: CASLRSGGAETQYF. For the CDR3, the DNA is TGTGCCAGTCTCCGGTCCGGGGGCGCGGAGACCCAGTACTTC.

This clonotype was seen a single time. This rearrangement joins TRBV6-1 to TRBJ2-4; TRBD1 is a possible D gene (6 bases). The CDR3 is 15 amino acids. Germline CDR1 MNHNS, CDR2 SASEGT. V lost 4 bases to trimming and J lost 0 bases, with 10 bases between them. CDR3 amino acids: CASSVLGGAKNIQYF. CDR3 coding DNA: TGTGCCAGCAGTGTGTTAGGGGGAGCCAAAAACATTCAGTACTTC.

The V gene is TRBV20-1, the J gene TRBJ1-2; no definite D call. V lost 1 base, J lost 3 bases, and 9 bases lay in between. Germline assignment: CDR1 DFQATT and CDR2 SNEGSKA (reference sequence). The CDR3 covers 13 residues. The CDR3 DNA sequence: TGCAGTGCTAGAGTAAAGGGAGACTATGGCTACACCTTC. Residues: CSARVKGDYGYTF.

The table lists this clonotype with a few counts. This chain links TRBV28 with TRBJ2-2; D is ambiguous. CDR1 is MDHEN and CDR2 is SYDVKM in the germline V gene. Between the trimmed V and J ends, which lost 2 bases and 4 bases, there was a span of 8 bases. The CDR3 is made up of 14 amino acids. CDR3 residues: CASSLGGVTGELFF. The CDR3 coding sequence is TGTGCCAGCAGTTTAGGTGGGGTCACCGGGGAGCTGTTTTTT.

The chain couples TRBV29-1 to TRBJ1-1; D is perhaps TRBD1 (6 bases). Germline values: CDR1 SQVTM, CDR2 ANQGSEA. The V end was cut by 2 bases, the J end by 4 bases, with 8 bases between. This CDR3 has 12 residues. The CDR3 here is CSVEKGGTEAFF. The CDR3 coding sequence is TGCAGCGTTGAAAAGGGGGGCACTGAAGCTTTCTTT.

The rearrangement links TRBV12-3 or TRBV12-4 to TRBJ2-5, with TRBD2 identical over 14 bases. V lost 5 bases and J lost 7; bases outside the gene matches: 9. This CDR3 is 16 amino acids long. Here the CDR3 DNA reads TGTGCCAGCAGTACAGGGACTAGCGGGGGCCCCTGGACCCAGTACTTC. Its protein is CASSTGTSGGPWTQYF.

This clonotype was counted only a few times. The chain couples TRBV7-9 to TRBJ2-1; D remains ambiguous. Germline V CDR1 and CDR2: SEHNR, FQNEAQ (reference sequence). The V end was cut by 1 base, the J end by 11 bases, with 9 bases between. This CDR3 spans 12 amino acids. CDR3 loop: CASSLDQPKQFF. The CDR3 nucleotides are TGTGCCAGCAGCTTAGATCAGCCAAAGCAGTTCTTC.

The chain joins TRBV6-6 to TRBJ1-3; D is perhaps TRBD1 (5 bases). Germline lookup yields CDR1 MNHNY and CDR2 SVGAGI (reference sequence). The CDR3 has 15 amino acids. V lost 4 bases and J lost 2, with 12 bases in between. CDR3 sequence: CASSWVSGAGNTIYF. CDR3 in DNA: TGTGCCAGCAGTTGGGTGTCGGGGGCTGGAAACACCATATATTTT.

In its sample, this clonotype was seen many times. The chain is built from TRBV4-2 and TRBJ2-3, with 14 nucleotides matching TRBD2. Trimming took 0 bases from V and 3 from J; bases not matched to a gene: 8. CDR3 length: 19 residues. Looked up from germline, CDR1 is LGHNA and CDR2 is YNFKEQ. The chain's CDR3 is CASSQDLRLAGGTTDTQYF. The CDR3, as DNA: TGTGCCAGCAGCCAAGATCTCAGACTAGCGGGGGGGACGACAGATACGCAGTATTTT.

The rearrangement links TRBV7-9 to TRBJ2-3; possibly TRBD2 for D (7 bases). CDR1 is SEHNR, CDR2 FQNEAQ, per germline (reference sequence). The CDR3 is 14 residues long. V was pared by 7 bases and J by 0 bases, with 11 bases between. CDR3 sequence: CASTKGGSTDTQYF. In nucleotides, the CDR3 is TGTGCCAGCACTAAGGGGGGGAGCACAGATACGCAGTATTTT.

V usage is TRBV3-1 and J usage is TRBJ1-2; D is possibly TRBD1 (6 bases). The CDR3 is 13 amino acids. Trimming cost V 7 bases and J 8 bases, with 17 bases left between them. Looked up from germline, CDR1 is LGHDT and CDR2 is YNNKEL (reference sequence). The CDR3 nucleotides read TGTGCCAGCACCTCCGGGGGCGGCCGCGGCTACACCTTC. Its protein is CASTSGGGRGYTF.

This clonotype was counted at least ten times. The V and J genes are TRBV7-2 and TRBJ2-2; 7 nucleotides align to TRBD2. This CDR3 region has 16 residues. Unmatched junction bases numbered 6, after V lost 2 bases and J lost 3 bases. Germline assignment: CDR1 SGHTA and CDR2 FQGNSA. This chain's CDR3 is CASSLWGGFDTGELFF. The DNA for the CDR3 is TGTGCCAGCAGCTTATGGGGAGGGTTCGACACCGGGGAGCTGTTTTTT.

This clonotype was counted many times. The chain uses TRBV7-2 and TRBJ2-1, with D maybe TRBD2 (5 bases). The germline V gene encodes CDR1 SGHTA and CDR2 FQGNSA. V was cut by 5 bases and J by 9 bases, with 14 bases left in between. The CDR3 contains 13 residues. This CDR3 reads CASSPRLEGEQFF. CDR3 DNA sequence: TGTGCCAGCAGCCCTCGGTTAGAGGGTGAGCAGTTCTTC.

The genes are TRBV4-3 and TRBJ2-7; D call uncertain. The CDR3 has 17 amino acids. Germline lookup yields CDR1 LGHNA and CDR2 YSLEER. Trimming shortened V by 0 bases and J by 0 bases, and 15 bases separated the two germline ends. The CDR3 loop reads CASSQDVYSESSYEQYF. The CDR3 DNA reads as TGCGCCAGCAGCCAAGATGTCTACAGCGAGAGCTCCTACGAGCAGTACTTC.

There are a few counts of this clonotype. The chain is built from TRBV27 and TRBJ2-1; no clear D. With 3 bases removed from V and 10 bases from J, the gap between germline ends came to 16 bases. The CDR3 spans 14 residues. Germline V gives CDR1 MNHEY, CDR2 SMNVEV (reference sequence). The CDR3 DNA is TGTGCCAGCAGTTTGATTGCCGCAGAGAGGGAGCAGTTCTTC. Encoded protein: CASSLIAAEREQFF.

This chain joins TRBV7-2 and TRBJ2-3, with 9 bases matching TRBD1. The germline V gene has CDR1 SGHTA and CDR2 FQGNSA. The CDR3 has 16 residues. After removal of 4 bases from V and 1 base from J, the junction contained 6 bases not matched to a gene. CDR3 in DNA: TGTGCCAGCAGCTGGGCCGGGACAGGGCGCACAGATACGCAGTATTTT. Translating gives CASSWAGTGRTDTQYF.

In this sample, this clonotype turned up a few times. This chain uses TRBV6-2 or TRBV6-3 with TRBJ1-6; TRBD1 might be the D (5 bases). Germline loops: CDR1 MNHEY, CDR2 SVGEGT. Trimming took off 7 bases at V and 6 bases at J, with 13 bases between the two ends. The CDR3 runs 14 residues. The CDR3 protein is CASTWGDLNSPLHF. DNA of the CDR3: TGTGCCAGCACCTGGGGGGACCTTAATTCACCCCTCCACTTT.

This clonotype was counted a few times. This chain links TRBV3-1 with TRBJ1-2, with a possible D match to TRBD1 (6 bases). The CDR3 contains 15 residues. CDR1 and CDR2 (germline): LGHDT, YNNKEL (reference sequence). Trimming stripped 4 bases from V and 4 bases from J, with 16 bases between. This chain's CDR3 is CASSLGTGTTYGYTF. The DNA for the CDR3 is TGTGCCAGCAGCCTTGGGACGGGGACAACCTATGGCTACACCTTC.

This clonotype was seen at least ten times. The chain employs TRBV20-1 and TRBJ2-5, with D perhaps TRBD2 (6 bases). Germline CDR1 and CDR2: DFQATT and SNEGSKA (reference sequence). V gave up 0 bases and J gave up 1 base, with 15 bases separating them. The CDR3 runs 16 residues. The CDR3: CSARDPQDYFQETQYF. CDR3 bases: TGCAGTGCTAGAGATCCCCAGGACTACTTCCAAGAGACCCAGTACTTC.

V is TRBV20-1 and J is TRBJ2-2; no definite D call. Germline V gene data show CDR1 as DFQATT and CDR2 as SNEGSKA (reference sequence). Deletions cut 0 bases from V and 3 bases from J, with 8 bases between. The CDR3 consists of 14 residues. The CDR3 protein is CSARDGRYTGELFF. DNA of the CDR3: TGCAGTGCTAGAGATGGTCGGTACACCGGGGAGCTGTTTTTT.

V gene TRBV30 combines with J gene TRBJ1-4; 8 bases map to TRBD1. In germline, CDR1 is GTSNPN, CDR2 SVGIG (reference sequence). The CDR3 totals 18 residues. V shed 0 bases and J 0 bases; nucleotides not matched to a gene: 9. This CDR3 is CAWSVLTGVLATNEKLFF. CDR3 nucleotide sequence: TGTGCCTGGAGTGTTCTGACAGGGGTACTTGCAACTAATGAAAAACTGTTTTTT.

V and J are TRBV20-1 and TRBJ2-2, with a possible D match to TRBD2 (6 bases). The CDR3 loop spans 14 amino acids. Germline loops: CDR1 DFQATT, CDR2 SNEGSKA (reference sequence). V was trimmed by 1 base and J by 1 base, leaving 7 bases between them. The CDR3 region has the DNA TGCAGTGCTAGAGTAGCGGAGAACACCGGGGAGCTGTTTTTT. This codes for CSARVAENTGELFF.